Sequencing of this TCR beta chain was carried out in a study of read filtering for tumor transcriptome and immune sequencing. Study details: Whole-transcriptome libraries were prepared after DNase treatment.

From around 0.4 ug of RNA, a library with molecular barcoded alpha/delta and beta/gamma adaptors was made. TCRdb analysed the reads with MiXCR anew, one entry per CDR3 protein. The table has roughly 60,000 distinct CDR3 sequences, 20% seen once; the top ten hold roughly 15%. Trimming took 3 bases from V and 4 from J, leaving 12 bases between them. The CDR3 sequence is 14 residues long. The specimen was a population of CD138-negative cells sorted from bone marrow. This TCR was recovered from a donor at least 40 years old with multiple myeloma. The chain combines TRBV12-3 or TRBV12-4 with TRBJ2-5; D possibly corresponds to TRBD1 (5 bases). The CDR3 reads CASSLNPRVETQYF. In DNA, the CDR3 is TGTGCCAGCAGTTTGAACCCCAGGGTAGAGACCCAGTACTTC.